This TCR beta chain stems from a study of CD8+CD57+ T cells in acquired aplastic anemia (dated by TCRdb to about 2018). Regarding the study in general: Extracted DNA from sorted CD4+ and CD8+ cells averaged around 2.9 ug, ranging from roughly 0.19 to 27.4 ug. An average of roughly 9.8 million reads for CD4+ cells and 11 million or so reads for CD8+ cells was obtained from healthy donor samples.

This clonotype was counted only a few times. Its specific antigen is unknown. Base qualities are missing; no much larger clone stands one base away. Here is what the overall study found, with its caveats: Although roughly 30 CD8+ CDR3 sequences were shared by patients and controls, these sequences appeared highly expressed in patients and within the immunodominant clones of patients. No significant difference in CD8+ Simpson's diversity was found between patients and healthy controls (P=0.060).

Genomic DNA was used as template for profiling of TCR beta VDJ combinations and CDR3 sequences. An Illumina HiSeq 2000 was used for TCR repertoire sequencing. Concerning the study's data processing: TRBV/TRBJ rearrangement plots, CDR3 size and DJ length profiles, and Simpson's diversity index were used to assess repertoires. The most abundant DNA sequence in the deep sequencing data was defined as the immunodominant clone. CDR3 amino acid sequences were screened for sharing across subjects and were compared with published repertoires and the VDJdb database. TCRdb trimmed public reads at Q25 via fastp, called clones via MiXCR and kept in-frame beta chains. Each entry is one CDR3 protein sequence, shown with its most common DNA and genes. The V and J calls were not made by the authors but by TCRdb's processing. The sample data list 86,000 or so distinct CDR3 sequences, and less than 60% of these were observed just once. The leading ten clones occupy approximately 60% of the sample.

TCR repertoires of sorted CD4+ and CD8+ blood T cells from severe aplastic anemia patients and healthy subjects were deep-sequenced in the study. Ficoll-Paque density gradient centrifugation was used to isolate peripheral blood mononuclear cells. Before DNA extraction, CD4+ and CD8+ T cells were sorted by FACS or by magnetic beads. The sequence was obtained from a human donor in good health, serving as a control. Sequencing used sorted CD4+, CD8+, or CD8+CD57+ T cells (not recorded which) from PBMCs.

The CDR3 has the sequence CASRRSSRSPLHF. The DNA reads TGTGCCAGCAGACGGAGTTCGCGTTCACCCCTCCACTTT. The rearranged chain carries TRBV27 and TRBJ1-6; no confident D gene assignment can be made. The germline ends are 12 bases apart after V is trimmed by 6 bases and J by 9 bases. Reading the germline V gene (reference sequence) gives CDR1 MNHEY and CDR2 SMNVEV. The CDR3 has 13 amino acids, counting the end cysteine and phenylalanine. Of all the DNA, just the CDR3 is kept, 39 bases in frame from base 1.